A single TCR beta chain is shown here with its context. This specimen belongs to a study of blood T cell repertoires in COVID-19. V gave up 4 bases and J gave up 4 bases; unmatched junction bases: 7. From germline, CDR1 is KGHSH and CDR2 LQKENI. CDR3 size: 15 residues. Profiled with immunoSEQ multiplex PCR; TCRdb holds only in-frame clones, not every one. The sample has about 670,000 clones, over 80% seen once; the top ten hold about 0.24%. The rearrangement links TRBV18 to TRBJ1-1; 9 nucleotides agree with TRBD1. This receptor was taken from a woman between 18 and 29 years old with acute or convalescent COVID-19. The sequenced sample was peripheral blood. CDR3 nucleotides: TGTGCCAGCTCACGACAGGGGGACTTAGGCACTGAAGCTTTCTTT. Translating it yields CASSRQGDLGTEAFF.